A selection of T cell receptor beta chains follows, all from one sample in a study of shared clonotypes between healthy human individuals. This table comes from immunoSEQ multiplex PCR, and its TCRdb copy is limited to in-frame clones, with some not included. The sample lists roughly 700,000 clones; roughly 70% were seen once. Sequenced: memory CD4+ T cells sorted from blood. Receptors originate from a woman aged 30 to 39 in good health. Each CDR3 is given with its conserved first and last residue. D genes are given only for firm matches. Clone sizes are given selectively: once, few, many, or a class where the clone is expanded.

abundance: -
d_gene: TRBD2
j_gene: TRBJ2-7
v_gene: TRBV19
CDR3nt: TGTGCCAGTAGTTTAACGACTAGCGGGCCGACGGGGCAGTACTTC
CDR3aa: CASSLTTSGPTGQYF

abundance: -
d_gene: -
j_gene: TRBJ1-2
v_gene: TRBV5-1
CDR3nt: TGCGCCAGCAGCAGTCAGGGTATCTATGGCTACACCTTC
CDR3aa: CASSSQGIYGYTF

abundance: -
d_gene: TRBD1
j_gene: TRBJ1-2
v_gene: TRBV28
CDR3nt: TGTGCCAGCACCGACAGGGGGACTAACTATGGCTACACCTTC
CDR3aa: CASTDRGTNYGYTF

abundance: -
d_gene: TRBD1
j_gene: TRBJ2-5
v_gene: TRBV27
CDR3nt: TGTGCCAGCAGTCGTCGACAGGGTCAAGAGACCCAGTACTTC
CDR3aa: CASSRRQGQETQYF

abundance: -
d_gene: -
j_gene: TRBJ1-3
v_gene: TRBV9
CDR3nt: TGTGCCAGCAGCGACCGACAGGTTCATGGAGCTGGAAACACCATATATTTT
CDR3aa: CASSDRQVHGAGNTIYF

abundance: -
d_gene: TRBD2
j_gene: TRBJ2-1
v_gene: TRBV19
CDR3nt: TGTGCCAGTAGTGTTACTAGCGGGAGGGCTAATGAGCAGTTCTTC
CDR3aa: CASSVTSGRANEQFF

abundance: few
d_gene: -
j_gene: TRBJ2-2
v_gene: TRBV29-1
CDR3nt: TGCAGCGTTGGGAGGGGCATGGAGAACACCGGGGAGCTGTTTTTT
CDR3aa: CSVGRGMENTGELFF

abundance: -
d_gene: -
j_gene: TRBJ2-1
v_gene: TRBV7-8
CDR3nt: TGTGCCAGCAGCTTAGCGCGTGTACGGAATGAGCAGTTCTTC
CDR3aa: CASSLARVRNEQFF

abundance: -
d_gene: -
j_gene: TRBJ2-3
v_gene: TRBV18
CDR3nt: TGTGCCAGCTCACCACCGATACTGGAGGCAGATACGCAGTATTTT
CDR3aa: CASSPPILEADTQYF

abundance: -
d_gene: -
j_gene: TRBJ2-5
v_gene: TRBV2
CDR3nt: TGTGCCAGCGGAGGGGGTTTGCAAGAGACCCAGTACTTC
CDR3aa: CASGGGLQETQYF

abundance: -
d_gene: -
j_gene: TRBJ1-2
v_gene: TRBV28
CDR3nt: TGTGCCAGCAGTTCTGACTGGGACCAGAGGGGCTACACCTTC
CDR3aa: CASSSDWDQRGYTF

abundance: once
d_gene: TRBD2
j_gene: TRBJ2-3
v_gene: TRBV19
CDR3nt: TGTGCCAGTAGTACCCCTAGCGGGAGGGGGGGCACAGATACGCAGTATTTT
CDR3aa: CASSTPSGRGGTDTQYF

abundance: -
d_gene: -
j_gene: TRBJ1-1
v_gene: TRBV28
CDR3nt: TGTGCCAGCAGTTTACTTGACCCCAGGGGAGCTTTCTTT
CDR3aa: CASSLLDPRGAFF

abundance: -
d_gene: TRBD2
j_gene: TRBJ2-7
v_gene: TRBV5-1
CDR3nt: TGCGCCAGCAGCTTGGGACGGGAGGACTACCCCTACGAGCAGTACTTC
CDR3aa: CASSLGREDYPYEQYF

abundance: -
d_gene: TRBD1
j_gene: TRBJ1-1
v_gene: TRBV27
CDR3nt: TGTGCCAGCACCTTGGACGGGACAGGGAACACTGAAGCTTTCTTT
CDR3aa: CASTLDGTGNTEAFF

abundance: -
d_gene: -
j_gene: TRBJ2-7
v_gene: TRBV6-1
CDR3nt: TGTGCCAGCAGTGAATGGAGGGAGGTAGGCTACGAGCAGTACTTC
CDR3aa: CASSEWREVGYEQYF

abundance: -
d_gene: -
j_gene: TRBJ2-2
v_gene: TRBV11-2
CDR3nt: TGTGCCAGCAGCCTGGTAGGGTCCGGGGAGCTGTTTTTT
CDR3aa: CASSLVGSGELFF

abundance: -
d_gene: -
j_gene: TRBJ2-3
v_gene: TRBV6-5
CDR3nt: TGTGCCAGCAGTTATGAGGGGGGTCTAGGCACAGATACGCAGTATTTT
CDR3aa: CASSYEGGLGTDTQYF

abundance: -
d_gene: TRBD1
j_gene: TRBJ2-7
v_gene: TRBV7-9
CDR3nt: TGTGCCAGCAGCCTTGGACAGGAGAGCTACAAACAGTACTTC
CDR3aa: CASSLGQESYKQYF

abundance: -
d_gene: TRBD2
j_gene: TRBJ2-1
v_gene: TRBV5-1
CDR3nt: TGCGCCAGCAGCCTGACGACTAGCTTCTACAATGAGCAGTTCTTC
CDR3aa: CASSLTTSFYNEQFF

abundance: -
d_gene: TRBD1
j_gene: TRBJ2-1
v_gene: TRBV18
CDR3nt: TGTGCCAGCTCCCGAGATGACAGGGGAGAGCAGTTCTTC
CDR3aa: CASSRDDRGEQFF

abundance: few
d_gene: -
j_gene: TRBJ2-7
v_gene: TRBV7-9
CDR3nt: TGTGCCAGCAGCTTCTCCATCGAGCAGTACTTC
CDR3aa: CASSFSIEQYF

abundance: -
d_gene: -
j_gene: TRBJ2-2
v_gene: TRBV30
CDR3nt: TGTGCCTGGAGCCCCTCTAGCTACACCGGGGAGCTGTTTTTT
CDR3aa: CAWSPSSYTGELFF

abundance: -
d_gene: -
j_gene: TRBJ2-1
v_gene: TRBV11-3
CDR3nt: TGTGCCAGCAGCTCTACGAGCTCCTACAATGAGCAGTTCTTC
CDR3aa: CASSSTSSYNEQFF

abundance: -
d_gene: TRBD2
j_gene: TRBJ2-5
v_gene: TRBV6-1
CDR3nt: TGTGCCAGCAGTGAGGTTGATAGAGGCGGGGGACAAGAGACCCAGTACTTC
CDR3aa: CASSEVDRGGGQETQYF

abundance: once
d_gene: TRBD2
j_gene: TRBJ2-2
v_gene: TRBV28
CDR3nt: TGTGCCAGCAGTTTAACTAGCGGGGCGAACACCGGGGAGCTGTTTTTT
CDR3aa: CASSLTSGANTGELFF

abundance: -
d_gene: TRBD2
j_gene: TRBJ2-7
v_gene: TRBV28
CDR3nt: TGTGCCAGCAGTTTATCCACTAGCGGGAGGTCCGAGCAGTACTTC
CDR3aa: CASSLSTSGRSEQYF

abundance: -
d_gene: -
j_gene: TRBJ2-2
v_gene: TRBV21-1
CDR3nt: TGTGCCAGCAGCAAATACGGCAGGGGGTCTACGAACACCGGGGAGCTGTTTTTT
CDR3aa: CASSKYGRGSTNTGELFF

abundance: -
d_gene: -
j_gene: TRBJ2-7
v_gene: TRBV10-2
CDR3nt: TGCGCCAGCAGTGGGGCCGGCACCGCCCTCTCCTACGAGCAGTACTTC
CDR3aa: CASSGAGTALSYEQYF

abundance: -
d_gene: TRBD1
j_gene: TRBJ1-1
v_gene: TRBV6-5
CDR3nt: TGTGCCAGCAGGAGGGACAGGGTGGCTGAAGCTTTCTTT
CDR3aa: CASRRDRVAEAFF

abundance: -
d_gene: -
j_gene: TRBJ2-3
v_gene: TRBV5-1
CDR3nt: TGCGCCAGCAGAGGTGTGGGGCACACAGATACGCAGTATTTT
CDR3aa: CASRGVGHTDTQYF

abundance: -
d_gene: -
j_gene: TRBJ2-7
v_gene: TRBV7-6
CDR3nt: TGTGCCAGCAGCCTCCCTGGACAACCCTACGAGCAGTACTTC
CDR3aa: CASSLPGQPYEQYF

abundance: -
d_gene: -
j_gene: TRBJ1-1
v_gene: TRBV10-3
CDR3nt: TGTGCCATCAGTGAGTCAAATCGGGACCGGGGAAAAGCTTTCTTT
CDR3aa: CAISESNRDRGKAFF

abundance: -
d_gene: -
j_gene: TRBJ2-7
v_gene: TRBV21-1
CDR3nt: TGTGCCAGCAGCAAATCCCCAGGACAGCCCTACGAGCAGTACTTC
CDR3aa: CASSKSPGQPYEQYF

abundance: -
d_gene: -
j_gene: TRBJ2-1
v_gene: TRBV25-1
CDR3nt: TGTGCCAGCAGTGATACGCATGAGCAGTTCTTC
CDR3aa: CASSDTHEQFF

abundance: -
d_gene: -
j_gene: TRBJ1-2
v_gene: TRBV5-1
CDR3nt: TGCGCCAGCAGCTTGGGTGACGAAAAAGCCTTTTATATATATGGCTACACCTTC
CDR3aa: CASSLGDEKAFYIYGYTF

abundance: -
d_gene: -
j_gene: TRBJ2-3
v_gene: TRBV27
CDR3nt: TGTGCCAGCAGCTACAGACGGGGCCGAGGGACAGATACGCAGTATTTT
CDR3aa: CASSYRRGRGTDTQYF

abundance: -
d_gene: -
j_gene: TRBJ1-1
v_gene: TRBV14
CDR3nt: TGTGCCAGCAGCCCTACTTCGGGCACTGAAGCTTTCTTT
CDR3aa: CASSPTSGTEAFF

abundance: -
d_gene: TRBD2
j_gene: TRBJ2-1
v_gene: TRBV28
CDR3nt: TGTGCCAGCAGTTTTTTTATCGGGGGTATAACTAGCGGGAGCTTAGGCAATGAGCAGTTCTTC
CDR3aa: CASSFFIGGITSGSLGNEQFF

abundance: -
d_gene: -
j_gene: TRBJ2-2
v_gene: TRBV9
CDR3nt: TGTGCCAGCAGCGTAGGGAACACCGGGGAGCTGTTTTTT
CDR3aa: CASSVGNTGELFF

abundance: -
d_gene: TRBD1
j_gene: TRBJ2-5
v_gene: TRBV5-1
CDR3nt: TGCGCCAGCAGCTTGGCCCAGGGGGAAGAGACCCAGTACTTC
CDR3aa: CASSLAQGEETQYF

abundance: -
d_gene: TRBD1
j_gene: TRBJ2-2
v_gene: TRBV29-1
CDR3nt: TGCAGCGTTCAGGGACAGGGAGACGGGGAGCTGTTTTTT
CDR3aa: CSVQGQGDGELFF